The entry below describes one T cell receptor (beta chain). Its antigen is still unknown. The source of the sample is a study of STAT5B mutations in CD4+ large granular lymphocyte leukemia. Study-wide findings and caveats: No patients shared main leukemic clonotypes, though approximately 26% appeared at low frequency elsewhere.

Authors' data handling: A productive frequency of 2.59 x 10-5 was the lowest detectable. TCRdb's table, derived via immunoSEQ multiplex PCR, lists solely in-frame clones and lacks some. Clone size and V and J calls were adopted from that table, with D and trimming inferred from the DNA. The sample yields tens of thousands of clones, 72% seen once. This CDR3 comprises 14 residues. Trimming removed 0 bases at V and 1 base at J, with 6 bases between. Germline V gene data show CDR1 as SEHNR and CDR2 as FQNEAQ (reference sequence). This TCR derives from a human donor in good health. Sequencing was performed on CD4+ T cells from blood buffy coats. The J gene is TRBJ2-5, the V gene TRBV7-9; D possibly corresponds to TRBD1 (5 bases). DNA for the CDR3: TGTGCCAGCAGCTTAGCAGGGGCCCAAGAGACCCAGTACTTC. This translates into CASSLAGAQETQYF.